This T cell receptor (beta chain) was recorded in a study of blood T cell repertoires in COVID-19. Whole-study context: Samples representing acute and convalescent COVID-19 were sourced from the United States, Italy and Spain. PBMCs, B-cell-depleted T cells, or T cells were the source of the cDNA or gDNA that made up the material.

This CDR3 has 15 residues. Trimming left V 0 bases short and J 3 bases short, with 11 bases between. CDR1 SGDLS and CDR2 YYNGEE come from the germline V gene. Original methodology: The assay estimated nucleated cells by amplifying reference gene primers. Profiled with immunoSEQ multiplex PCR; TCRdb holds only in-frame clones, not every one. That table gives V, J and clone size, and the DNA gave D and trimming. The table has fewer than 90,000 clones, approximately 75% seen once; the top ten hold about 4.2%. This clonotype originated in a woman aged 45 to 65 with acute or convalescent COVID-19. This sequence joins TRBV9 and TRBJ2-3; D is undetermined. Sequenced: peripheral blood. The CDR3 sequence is CASSVGSLRTDTQYF. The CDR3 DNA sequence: TGTGCCAGCAGCGTAGGTAGTTTGAGAACAGATACGCAGTATTTT. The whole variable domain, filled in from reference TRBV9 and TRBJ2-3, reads DSGVTQTPKHLITATGQRVTLRCSPRSGDLSVYWYQQSLDQGLQFLIQYYNGEERAKGNILERFSAQQFPDLHSELNLSSLELGDSALYFCASSVGSLRTDTQYFGPGTRLTVL.